These 27 T cell receptor beta chains were sequenced from one sample in a study of vaccination and CD4 T cells after COVID-19. Treatment indicated: approximately 10-day PBMC culture with coronavirus spike peptide pools or control peptides (ViraFEST assay). Collection of the unexposed donor's CD4+ T cells took place before the COVID-19 pandemic (2011-2018). Researchers used the Oncomine TCR Beta short-read assay to sequence DNA from cultured CD4+ T cells. In this case, cultured CD4+ T cells provided the extracted genomic DNA. TCRdb used MiXCR to reprocess the PCR reads, holding one entry per CDR3 protein. The repertoire has 6,500 to 8,000 distinct CDR3 sequences, about a third of them found once; the top ten carry around 36%. These receptors lack a known antigen. The sequenced sample was CD4+ T cells from blood, cultured in vitro. These receptors were taken from a human donor in good health.

The chain uses TRBV18 and TRBJ1-1; D is perhaps TRBD1 (6 bases). This CDR3 has 14 amino acids. V lost 5 bases to trimming and J lost 1 base, with 11 bases between them. Germline V gene lookup returns CDR1 KGHSH and CDR2 LQKENI. CDR3 in amino acids: CASSSDRGNTEAFF. CDR3 coding DNA: TGTGCCAGCTCATCGGACAGAGGGAACACTGAAGCTTTCTTT.

The chain carries TRBV5-1 and TRBJ2-3; TRBD2 might be the D (5 bases). V gave up 4 bases and J gave up 2 bases, with 11 bases separating them. Germline CDR1 reads SGHRS; CDR2 reads YFSETQ. This CDR3 is 14 amino acids long. CDR3 DNA sequence: TGCGCCAGCAGCGGAGGATTGATCACAGATACGCAGTATTTT. Translation gives CASSGGLITDTQYF.

Only one count was recorded for this clonotype. This CDR3 is CASSARQGSETQYF. CDR3 bases: TGTGCCAGCAGCGCCCGACAGGGATCAGAGACCCAGTACTTC. The chain recombines TRBV9 with TRBJ2-5, with 7 bases fitting TRBD1. With 3 bases clipped from V and 4 bases from J, the junction kept 6 bases outside the gene matches. The CDR3 covers 14 residues. In germline, CDR1 is SGDLS, CDR2 YYNGEE.

This clonotype has a handful of counts. The CDR3 sequence is CSARLADSSRAKNIQYF. The CDR3 DNA is TGCAGTGCTAGACTAGCGGATTCGTCGAGGGCCAAAAACATTCAGTACTTC. The chain employs TRBV20-1 and TRBJ2-4; TRBD2 aligns across 7 bases. The junction had 11 bases not matched to a gene; V was cut back by 2 bases and J by 1 base. The length of the CDR3 is 17 residues. CDR1 and CDR2 (germline): DFQATT, SNEGSKA (reference sequence).

The chain uses TRBV7-9 and TRBJ2-1, with 11 nucleotides matching TRBD2. Germline CDR1 SEHNR, CDR2 FQNEAQ (reference sequence). This CDR3 region has 16 residues. The trim removed 7 bases at V and 5 bases at J, leaving 10 bases unmatched. The CDR3 nucleotides read TGTGCCAGCACCCTTAGGGCTAGCGGGAGGAACAATGAGCAGTTCTTC. It encodes CASTLRASGRNNEQFF.

The V gene is TRBV19, the J gene TRBJ1-6, with D maybe TRBD1 (5 bases). Between the trimmed V and J ends, which lost 3 bases and 5 bases, there was a span of 14 bases. The germline gives CDR1 LNHDA, CDR2 SQIVND (reference sequence). The CDR3 covers 16 residues. This chain's CDR3 is CASSIAGRDHNSPLHF. The CDR3 region has the DNA TGTGCCAGTAGTATCGCCGGCAGGGACCATAATTCACCCCTCCACTTT. The full variable domain, completed using reference TRBV19 and TRBJ1-6, is DGGITQSPKYLFRKEGQNVTLSCEQNLNHDAMYWYRQDPGQGLRLIYYSQIVNDFQKGDIAEGYSVSREKKESFPLTVTSAQKNPTAFYLCASSIAGRDHNSPLHFGNGTRLTVT.

The gene calls are TRBV5-1 and TRBJ2-3; D call uncertain. Trimming stripped 1 base from V and 6 bases from J, with 6 bases between. Germline values: CDR1 SGHRS, CDR2 YFSETQ. The CDR3 contains 12 residues. The CDR3 coding sequence is TGCGCCAGCAGCTTGCCCGCGGATACGCAGTATTTT. Its translation: CASSLPADTQYF.

This clonotype was counted between two and nine times. The chain recombines TRBV7-8 with TRBJ1-3, with 7 bases matching TRBD1. CDR1 is SGHVS and CDR2 is FQNEAQ in the germline V gene. This CDR3 spans 16 amino acids. V shed 7 bases, J shed 8 bases, and the junction held 17 bases outside the gene matches. The CDR3 sequence: CASTNYNQQGSDTIYF. The CDR3 DNA reads TGTGCCAGCACCAACTACAATCAACAGGGGTCGGACACCATATATTTT.

This clonotype has just a few counts. This chain links TRBV5-1 with TRBJ1-1, with D unresolved. V shed 4 bases and J shed 6 bases, with 7 bases lying between them. The CDR3 is 11 residues long. Germline V CDR1 and CDR2: SGHRS, YFSETQ. CDR3 region: CASSREPEAFF. CDR3 nucleotides: TGCGCCAGCAGCAGGGAACCTGAAGCTTTCTTT.

This clonotype was picked up a small number of times. Mismatch with germline at one junction end may stem from a read error. This chain uses TRBV7-7 with TRBJ2-5; the match to TRBD1 covers 7 bases. Germline V CDR1 and CDR2: SSHAT, FNYEAQ (reference sequence). The CDR3 loop spans 15 amino acids. Here the CDR3 DNA reads TGTGCTAGCAGCTTAGGTACAGGGGTAATGGAGACCCAGTACTTC. Translated: CASSLGTGVMETQYF.

By sample share, this clonotype is medium-sized. V gene TRBV27 combines with J gene TRBJ1-5, with D maybe TRBD1 (6 bases). CDR1 and CDR2 (germline): MNHEY, SMNVEV (reference sequence). CDR3 size: 14 residues. V was shortened by 2 bases and J by 5 bases, with 10 bases between the two germline ends. This CDR3 is CASSLAGAYQPQHF. In DNA, the CDR3 is TGTGCCAGCAGTTTAGCGGGGGCTTATCAGCCCCAGCATTTT.

This clonotype was observed a few times. The chain uses TRBV7-2 and TRBJ2-5, with TRBD2 matching over 10 bases. V lost 5 bases, J lost 2 bases, and 8 bases stayed unmatched. This CDR3 contains 16 residues. Germline V lookup: CDR1 SGHTA, CDR2 FQGNSA. The chain's CDR3 is CASSPGTSVPQETQYF. DNA of the CDR3: TGTGCCAGCAGCCCCGGGACTAGCGTTCCTCAAGAGACCCAGTACTTC.

In this sample, this clonotype turned up a few times. The chain combines TRBV20-1 with TRBJ2-7; D is perhaps TRBD2 (6 bases). Trimming left V 6 bases short and J 2 bases short, with 17 bases between. The CDR3 is 14 amino acids. Germline loops: CDR1 DFQATT, CDR2 SNEGSKA (reference sequence). CDR3 in amino acids: CSADPSAYTYEQYF. DNA of the CDR3: TGCAGTGCAGACCCTAGCGCGTATACCTACGAGCAGTACTTC.

This chain connects TRBV20-1 to TRBJ1-3; D possibly corresponds to TRBD1 (5 bases). Trimming removed 4 bases from V and 3 bases from J, with 10 bases in between. Germline CDR1 is DFQATT and CDR2 is SNEGSKA (reference sequence). The CDR3 consists of 13 residues. The CDR3 coding sequence is TGCAGTGCTACTCAGGGTGATGGAAACACCATATATTTT. Its protein product is CSATQGDGNTIYF.

This rearrangement joins TRBV30 to TRBJ1-5; tentative D call: TRBD1 (5 bases). The germline V gene has CDR1 GTSNPN and CDR2 SVGIG (reference sequence). V was pared by 6 bases and J by 0 bases, with 9 bases between. The CDR3 extends over 13 amino acids. This CDR3 reads CACGHDSNQPQHF. In nucleotides, the CDR3 is TGTGCCTGCGGACACGATAGCAATCAGCCCCAGCATTTT. Variable domain in full (rest from reference TRBV30 and TRBJ1-5): SQTIHQWPATLVQPVGSPLSLECTVEGTSNPNLYWYRQAAGRGLQLLFYSVGIGQISSEVPQNLSASRPQDRQFILSSKKLLLSDSGFYLCACGHDSNQPQHFGDGTRLSIL.

The rearrangement links TRBV6-1 to TRBJ1-4, with 10 bases matching TRBD1. The CDR3 consists of 14 residues. Germline V lookup: CDR1 MNHNS, CDR2 SASEGT. J lost 6 bases, V lost 8 bases, and 6 bases had no gene match. The CDR3 spells CASRGGQGDEKLFF. CDR3 sequence (DNA): TGTGCCAGCCGAGGTGGACAGGGGGATGAAAAACTGTTTTTT.

This clonotype appeared a few times. The CDR3 sequence: CAISPDRDQPQHF. The DNA for the CDR3 is TGTGCCATCAGCCCGGACAGAGATCAGCCCCAGCATTTT. The chain uses TRBV10-3 and TRBJ1-5, with D possibly TRBD1 on 6 matching bases. The ends were cut back, 6 bases at V and 5 bases at J, with 11 bases in the middle. This CDR3 has 13 amino acids. Germline values: CDR1 ENHRY, CDR2 SYGVKD.

The CDR3 sequence: CASRSFRGADTQYF. In nucleotides, the CDR3 is TGTGCCAGCAGATCGTTTCGGGGAGCAGATACGCAGTATTTT. The V gene is TRBV27, the J gene TRBJ2-3; weak D call: TRBD2 (5 bases). V lost 6 bases and J lost 4, with 14 bases in between. This CDR3 spans 14 amino acids. Germline values: CDR1 MNHEY, CDR2 SMNVEV (reference sequence).

In its sample, this clonotype is medium-sized. This chain uses TRBV7-3 with TRBJ1-1, with TRBD1 identical over 7 bases. Per the germline V gene, CDR1 is SGHTA and CDR2 is FQGTGA. This CDR3 is built from 13 residues. J lost 7 bases, V lost 1 base, and 3 bases had no gene match. The CDR3 DNA follows: TGTGCCAGCAGCTTAAGCCGGGACAGTGAAGCTTTCTTT. Amino acid sequence: CASSLSRDSEAFF.

The gene calls are TRBV6-5 and TRBJ1-1; 9 bases align to TRBD1. This CDR3 has 16 residues. Germline V CDR1 and CDR2: MNHEY, SVGAGI. Trimming removed 0 bases from V and 5 bases from J; junction bases left unmatched: 7. This CDR3 reads CASSYSGTGWRTEAFF. CDR3 DNA: TGTGCCAGCAGTTACTCAGGGACAGGGTGGAGGACTGAAGCTTTCTTT.

This clonotype has a handful of counts. V is TRBV27 and J is TRBJ1-1; no clear D gene. Trimming left V 0 bases short and J 8 bases short, with 13 bases between. Germline CDR1 MNHEY, CDR2 SMNVEV (reference sequence). CDR3 length: 14 residues. CDR3 residues: CASSLSTPEREAFF. CDR3 nucleotides: TGTGCCAGCAGTTTATCGACCCCAGAGCGAGAAGCTTTCTTT.

The J gene is TRBJ1-6, the V gene TRBV28; possibly TRBD1 for D (5 bases). Germline V gene sequence: CDR1 MDHEN, CDR2 SYDVKM. Trimming pared 5 bases from V and 11 bases from J, leaving 10 bases between. CDR3 size: 12 residues. The DNA of the CDR3 is TGTGCCAGCAGTCCCGTGGGGGCACCCCTCCACTTT. Translated: CASSPVGAPLHF.

The table lists this clonotype with a few counts. This sequence joins TRBV20-1 and TRBJ2-7; perhaps TRBD2 as D (7 bases). Trimming removed 3 bases from V and 12 bases from J, with 21 bases in between. The germline CDR1 and CDR2 sequences are DFQATT and SNEGSKA (reference sequence). CDR3 length: 13 residues. The CDR3 here is CSASWGPSGSWYF. The CDR3 DNA follows: TGCAGTGCTAGCTGGGGGCCTAGCGGAAGTTGGTACTTC.

The chain links TRBV7-3 to TRBJ2-1; no reliable D call. Germline V gene sequence: CDR1 SGHTA, CDR2 FQGTGA. V lost 5 bases, J lost 8 bases, and 13 bases lay in between. CDR3 size: 13 residues. CDR3: CASSPKGRYEQFF. CDR3 nucleotide sequence: TGTGCCAGCAGCCCCAAAGGTCGCTATGAGCAGTTCTTC.

The V and J genes are TRBV6-1 and TRBJ2-5, with TRBD2 matching 8 bases. V shed 4 bases and J 4 bases; nucleotides not matched to a gene: 5. The CDR3 has 14 residues. Germline V gives CDR1 MNHNS, CDR2 SASEGT. The CDR3: CASSGPGGGETQYF. The CDR3 DNA reads as TGTGCCAGCAGTGGCCCGGGGGGGGGAGAGACCCAGTACTTC.

The J gene is TRBJ2-2, the V gene TRBV27; TRBD1 matches at 8 bases. Germline V lookup: CDR1 MNHEY, CDR2 SMNVEV (reference sequence). The CDR3 totals 15 residues. The ends lost 6 bases at V and 0 bases at J; junction bases unmatched: 3. The DNA of the CDR3 is TGTGCCAGCAGCCGACAGGGGACGAACACCGGGGAGCTGTTTTTT. Translating gives CASSRQGTNTGELFF.

The chain recombines TRBV6-1 with TRBJ2-2, with 8 bases lining up with TRBD2. The CDR3 is made up of 15 amino acids. Germline V gene data show CDR1 as MNHNS and CDR2 as SASEGT. V dropped 5 bases and J dropped 7; count of bases not matched to a gene: 9. The CDR3 DNA follows: TGTGCCAGCAGTCGGCCGGGACTAGGAGTCGGGGAGCTGTTTTTT. This gives the protein CASSRPGLGVGELFF.